This T cell receptor (beta chain) emerged from a study of blood T cell repertoires in COVID-19. Libraries were prepared by immunoSEQ multiplex PCR; TCRdb keeps only in-frame clonotypes and omits some of them. The sample consists of roughly 110,000 clones, 76% of them appearing once. The V and J ends lost 8 bases and 0 bases respectively, with 11 bases between them. This CDR3 has 13 amino acids. Germline lookup yields CDR1 SGDLS and CDR2 YYNGEE. In this sample, this clone turned up once. Enrolled during active infection, Seattle patients were then followed longitudinally. The receptor's source is a man at least 80 years old with COVID-19, enrolled during active disease. The genes are TRBV9 and TRBJ1-1, with D unclear. The source material was peripheral blood. The CDR3 DNA reads as TGTGCCAGGATAGAGAATATGAACACTGAAGCTTTCTTT. Residues: CARIENMNTEAFF.